This T cell receptor (beta chain) was retrieved from a study of blood T cell repertoires in COVID-19. Background on the study: PBMCs, B-cell-depleted T cells, or T cells provided the cDNA or gDNA that made up the material.

Profiled with immunoSEQ multiplex PCR; TCRdb holds only in-frame clones, not every one. The sample has about 70,000 clones, around 86% seen once. The sequenced material came from peripheral blood. The origin of this receptor is a man aged 35 to 55 with COVID-19, enrolled during active disease.

The CDR3 region is CASSSAGGSGANVLTF. The CDR3 coding sequence is TGCGCCAGCAGCTCAGCGGGGGGCTCTGGGGCCAACGTCCTGACTTTC. The chain joins TRBV5-1 to TRBJ2-6; TRBD2 aligns across 9 bases. CDR1 and CDR2 (germline): SGHRS, YFSETQ. Trimming cost V 3 bases and J 0 bases; bases outside gene matches: 1. The CDR3 runs 16 residues. Full variable domain (rest looked up from reference TRBV5-1 and TRBJ2-6): KAGVTQTPRYLIKTRGQQVTLSCSPISGHRSVSWYQQTPGQGLQFLFEYFSETQRNKGNFPGRFSGRQFSNSRSEMNVSTLELGDSALYLCASSSAGGSGANVLTFGAGSRLTVL.